This T cell receptor (beta chain) was obtained from a study of blood T cell repertoires in COVID-19 (dated by TCRdb to 2020 to 2021). Some background on the complete study: The collaborator samples originated in the United States, Italy and Spain and spanned the acute and convalescent phases of COVID-19. The prospective study material was composed of cDNA or gDNA derived from T cells, B-cell-depleted T cells, or PBMCs. Deeply sampled blood TCRbeta repertoires from subjects exposed to, actively infected with, or recovered from COVID-19 were included in the dataset. The repertoires were released in a freely available public database intended as a resource for research on the immune response to SARS-CoV-2. Samples came from the ongoing ImmuneRACE study (first 160 participants) plus 1,254 subjects from 6 global collaborators. The sample metadata nearly always contained a de-identified subject ID, COVID-19 status, age in years and sex. HLA class I and class II types, where available, came from metadata supplied by the sample provider rather than from assay-based typing. Study-wide conclusions, independent of this receptor: The quantity of clinical and demographic metadata differed by source and by participant and was supplied without curation.

Remarks on this clone: This clone's antigen is unknown. No clone much larger than this one lies a single base away; base qualities are absent.

The immunoSEQ Assay, a bias-controlled multiplex PCR, was used to amplify TCRbeta CDR3 regions from genomic DNA. As for the authors' bioinformatics: The number of nucleated cells in each sample was estimated from the amplification of reference gene primers within the assay. To quantify the absolute abundance of each unique TCRbeta CDR3 rearrangement, sequence reads were collapsed and filtered. For each sample, productive Simpson clonality was calculated as the square root of Simpson's diversity index across productive rearrangements. In its TCRdb copy, this immuneACCESS table keeps in-frame sequences only and misses some clones. Where compared with another copy, unresolved V genes explain less than half of these, and the others have no known cause. That table supplies the V and J calls and clone size; D and trimming were determined from the DNA. For this sample the table gives about 160,000 clones, of which about three quarters were detected only once. The biggest ten clones account for 2.5% to 3.5% of the sample.

CDR1 and CDR2 are drawn from the germline V gene: KGHSH, LQKENI. Including cysteine and phenylalanine, the CDR3 has 16 amino acids. Left in the record is the CDR3 DNA by itself, 48 bases read in frame from the first base. V is cut by 3 bases and J by 2 bases, and the space between the germline ends is 17 bases. Whole blood was collected in K2EDTA tubes by collaborating institutions according to the institutions' own protocols. Collaborator samples were shipped for TCRbeta analysis as frozen whole blood, isolated PBMCs, or DNA extracted from either sample type. This receptor was obtained from a man in his 70s with acute or convalescent COVID-19. Sequencing used peripheral blood. The chain employs TRBV18 and TRBJ2-7, and perhaps TRBD1 as D gene, on 6 matching bases. The nucleotide sequence reads TGTGCCAGCTCACCTGTCCAGGGGCGCGAAACCTACGAGCAGTACTTC. Its translation is CASSPVQGRETYEQYF.